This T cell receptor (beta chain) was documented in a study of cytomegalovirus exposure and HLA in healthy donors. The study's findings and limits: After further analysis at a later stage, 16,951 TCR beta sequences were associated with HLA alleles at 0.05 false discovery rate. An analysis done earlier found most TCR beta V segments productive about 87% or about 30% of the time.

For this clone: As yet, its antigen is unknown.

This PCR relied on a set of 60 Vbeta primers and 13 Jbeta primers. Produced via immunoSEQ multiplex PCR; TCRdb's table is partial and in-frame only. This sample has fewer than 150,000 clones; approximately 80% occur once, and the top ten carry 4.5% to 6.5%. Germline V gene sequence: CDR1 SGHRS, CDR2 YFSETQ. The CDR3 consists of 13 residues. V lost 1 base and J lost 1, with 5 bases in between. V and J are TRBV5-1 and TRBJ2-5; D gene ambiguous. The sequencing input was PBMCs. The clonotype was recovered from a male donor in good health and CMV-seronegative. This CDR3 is CASSLSPQETQYF. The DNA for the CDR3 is TGCGCCAGCAGCTTGAGCCCCCAAGAGACCCAGTACTTC.